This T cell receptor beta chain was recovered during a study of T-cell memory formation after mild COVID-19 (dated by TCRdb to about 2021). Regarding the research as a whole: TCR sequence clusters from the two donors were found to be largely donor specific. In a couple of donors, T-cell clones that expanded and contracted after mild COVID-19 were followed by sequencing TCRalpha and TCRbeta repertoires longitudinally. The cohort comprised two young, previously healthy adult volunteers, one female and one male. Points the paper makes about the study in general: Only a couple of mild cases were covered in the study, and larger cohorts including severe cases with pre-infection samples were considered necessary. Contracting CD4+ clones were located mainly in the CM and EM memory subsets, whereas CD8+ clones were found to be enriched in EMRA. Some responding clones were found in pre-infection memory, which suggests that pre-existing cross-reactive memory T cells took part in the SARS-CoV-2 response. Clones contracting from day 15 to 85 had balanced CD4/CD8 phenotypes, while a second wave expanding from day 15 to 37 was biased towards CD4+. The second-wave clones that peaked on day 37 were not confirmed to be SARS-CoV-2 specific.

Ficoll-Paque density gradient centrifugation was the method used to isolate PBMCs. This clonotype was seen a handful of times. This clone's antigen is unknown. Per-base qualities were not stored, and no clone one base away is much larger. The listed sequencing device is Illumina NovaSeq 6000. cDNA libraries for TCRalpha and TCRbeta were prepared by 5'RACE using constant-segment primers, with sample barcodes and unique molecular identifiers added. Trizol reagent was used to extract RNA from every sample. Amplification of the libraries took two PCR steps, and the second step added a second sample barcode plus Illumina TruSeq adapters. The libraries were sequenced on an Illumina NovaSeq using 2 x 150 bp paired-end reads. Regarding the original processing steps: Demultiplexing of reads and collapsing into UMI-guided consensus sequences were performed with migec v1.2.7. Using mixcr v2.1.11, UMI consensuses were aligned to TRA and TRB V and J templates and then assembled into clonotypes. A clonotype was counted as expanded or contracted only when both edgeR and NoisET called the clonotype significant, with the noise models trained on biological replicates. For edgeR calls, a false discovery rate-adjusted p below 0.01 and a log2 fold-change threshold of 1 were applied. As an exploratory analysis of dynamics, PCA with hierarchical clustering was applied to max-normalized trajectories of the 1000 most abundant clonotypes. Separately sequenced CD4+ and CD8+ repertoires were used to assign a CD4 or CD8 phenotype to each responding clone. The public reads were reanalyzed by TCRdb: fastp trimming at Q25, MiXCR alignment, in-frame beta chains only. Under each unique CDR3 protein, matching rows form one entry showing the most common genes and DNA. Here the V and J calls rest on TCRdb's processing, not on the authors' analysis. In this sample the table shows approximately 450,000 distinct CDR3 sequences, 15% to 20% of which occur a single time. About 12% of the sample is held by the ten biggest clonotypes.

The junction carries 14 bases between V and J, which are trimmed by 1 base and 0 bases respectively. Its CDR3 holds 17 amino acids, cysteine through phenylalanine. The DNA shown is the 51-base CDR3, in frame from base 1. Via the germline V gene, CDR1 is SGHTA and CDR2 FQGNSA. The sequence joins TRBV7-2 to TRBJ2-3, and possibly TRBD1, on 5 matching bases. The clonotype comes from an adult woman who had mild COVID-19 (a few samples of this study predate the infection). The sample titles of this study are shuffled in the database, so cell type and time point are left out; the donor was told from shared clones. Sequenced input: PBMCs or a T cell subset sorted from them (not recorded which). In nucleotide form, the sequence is TGTGCCAGCAGCTTAGTAGCTGGGGCATCTAGCACAGATACGCAGTATTTT. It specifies CASSLVAGASSTDTQYF.